These 17 T cell receptor beta chains share one sample of origin, sequenced in a study of T cell responses to AZD1222 COVID-19 vaccine. Clones were sequenced by immunoSEQ multiplex PCR, and TCRdb holds only the in-frame ones, with some missing. Altogether under 200,000 clones are present, roughly nine tenths being singletons, with the ten largest covering 3.6%. The input for sequencing was peripheral blood, taken 28 days after the second dose of the MenACWY control vaccine. Receptors originate from an adult who received the MenACWY meningococcal vaccine as a control.

The rearrangement uses TRBV9 and TRBJ2-1; D unclear. The CDR3 is 11 residues long. Between the trimmed V and J ends, which lost 4 bases and 8 bases, there was a span of 7 bases. Germline lookup yields CDR1 SGDLS and CDR2 YYNGEE. The CDR3 DNA reads TGTGCCAGCAGCCTCGCGGATGAGCAGTTCTTC. As protein: CASSLADEQFF.

The chain carries TRBV4-2 and TRBJ1-2; tentatively, D is TRBD1 (5 bases). Germline V gene sequence: CDR1 LGHNA, CDR2 YNFKEQ. This CDR3 is built from 15 residues. Trimming took 0 bases from V and 0 from J, leaving 8 bases between them. CDR3: CASSQEGTANYGYTF. DNA of the CDR3: TGTGCCAGCAGCCAAGAGGGGACGGCTAACTATGGCTACACCTTC.

V usage is TRBV5-6 and J usage is TRBJ2-5; 7 nucleotides agree with TRBD2. Germline trimming cut 4 bases from V and 2 bases from J; bases unmatched to any gene: 5. The V gene's germline CDR1 is SGHDT and CDR2 YYEEEE. The CDR3 runs 14 residues. The CDR3 reads CASSQIGGQETQYF. The CDR3 DNA follows: TGTGCCAGCAGCCAAATCGGGGGGCAAGAGACCCAGTACTTC.

The CDR3: CASSLTGQGDYGYTF. In DNA form, the CDR3 reads TGTGCCAGCAGCCTCACGGGACAGGGCGACTATGGCTACACCTTC. The chain combines TRBV7-6 with TRBJ1-2; the match to TRBD1 covers 9 bases. This CDR3 is 15 amino acids long. V gave up 5 bases and J gave up 3 bases; unmatched junction bases: 7. In germline, CDR1 is SGHVS, CDR2 FNYEAQ.

This clone was observed a handful of times. The chain joins TRBV5-5 to TRBJ1-3; no reliable D call. CDR3 length: 15 amino acids. The germline V gene encodes CDR1 SGHKS and CDR2 YYEKEE (reference sequence). The V and J ends lost 4 bases and 2 bases respectively, with 13 bases between them. The CDR3 DNA reads TGTGCCAGCAGCCCGACGAGAGGAGCTGGAAACACCATATATTTT. The encoded protein is CASSPTRGAGNTIYF.

This clone showed up just once. V usage is TRBV6-5 and J usage is TRBJ1-1; 9 bases map to TRBD1. The germline V gene encodes CDR1 MNHEY and CDR2 SVGAGI. CDR3 length equals 15 residues. V trimming: 6 bases; J trimming: 6 bases; junction bases outside the gene matches: 11. The CDR3 nucleotides read TGTGCCAGCAGACCAACCGGGACAGGGTCGCCTGAAGCTTTCTTT. Translating gives CASRPTGTGSPEAFF.

Here the CDR3 DNA reads TGCAGCGTTGGTAGGGTTGCAGATACGCAGTATTTT. Its protein is CSVGRVADTQYF. The V gene is TRBV29-1, the J gene TRBJ2-3; D is uncertain. The germline V gene has CDR1 SQVTM and CDR2 ANQGSEA. This CDR3 is built from 12 residues. Trimming pared 4 bases from V and 4 bases from J, leaving 9 bases between.

The chain links TRBV29-1 to TRBJ1-4, with a possible D match to TRBD1 (6 bases). This CDR3 spans 12 amino acids. V lost 5 bases to trimming and J lost 7 bases, with 11 bases between them. The germline V gene has CDR1 SQVTM and CDR2 ANQGSEA. DNA for the CDR3: TGCAGCGTTTCAGGGGAGGGTGAAAAACTGTTTTTT. Translated, it gives CSVSGEGEKLFF.

The V gene is TRBV5-1, the J gene TRBJ1-3; 8 positions agree with TRBD1. CDR3 length: 17 amino acids. J lost 0 bases, V lost 5 bases, and 10 bases had no gene match. Germline values: CDR1 SGHRS, CDR2 YFSETQ. CDR3 DNA: TGCGCCAGCAGTCAAACCGCAGGGGGCCACTCTGGAAACACCATATATTTT. Amino acids: CASSQTAGGHSGNTIYF.

The sample holds one count of this clone. The chain combines TRBV7-9 with TRBJ2-3; 9 nucleotides agree with TRBD1. J lost 5 bases, V lost 1 base, and 4 bases had no gene match. CDR1 and CDR2 from the germline V gene are SEHNR and FQNEAQ (reference sequence). The length of the CDR3 is 15 residues. The CDR3 region has the DNA TGTGCCAGCAGCTTAGAACAGGGGGCTGGAGATACGCAGTATTTT. Translated: CASSLEQGAGDTQYF. Drawing the rest from reference TRBV7-9 and TRBJ2-3, the complete variable domain is DTGVSQNPRHKITKRGQNVTFRCDPISEHNRLYWYRQTLGQGPEFLTYFQNEAQLEKSRLLSDRFSAERPKGSFSTLEIQRTEQGDSAMYLCASSLEQGAGDTQYFGPGTRLTVL.

This chain uses TRBV30 with TRBJ2-2, with D tentatively TRBD2 (5 bases). Germline CDR1 and CDR2: GTSNPN and SVGIG (reference sequence). The V end lost 3 bases, the J end lost 6 bases, and 23 bases lay between the germline ends. CDR3 length: 17 residues. In DNA form, the CDR3 reads TGTGCCTGGAGGCCCCGCGGGCAGTTCGCCCGCCCCGGGGAGCTGTTTTTT. Translating gives CAWRPRGQFARPGELFF.

In the case of this clone: Different DNA sequences within this sample yield the same CDR3. The chain joins TRBV6-5 to TRBJ1-6, with a weak D call TRBD1 (5 bases). The V and J ends lost 3 bases and 7 bases respectively, with 13 bases between them. Germline V lookup: CDR1 MNHEY, CDR2 SVGAGI. The CDR3 sequence is 15 residues long. CDR3 protein: CASSYSGTGNSPLHF. The CDR3 nucleotides are TGTGCCAGCAGTTATTCCGGGACGGGGAATTCACCCCTCCACTTT.

This clone was seen a single time. The gene calls are TRBV6-1 and TRBJ1-4; the D gene is possibly TRBD1 (5 bases). Germline assignment: CDR1 MNHNS and CDR2 SASEGT. The CDR3 contains 13 residues. V lost 3 bases and J 10 bases, leaving 12 bases between the germline ends. The CDR3 coding sequence is TGTGCCAGCAGTGACGTCCGGGGGGGAAAACTGTTTTTT. This sequence encodes CASSDVRGGKLFF.

This chain links TRBV7-2 with TRBJ1-5; D is undetermined. V was pared by 0 bases and J by 10 bases, with 10 bases between. CDR1 is SGHTA, CDR2 FQGNSA, per germline. This CDR3 spans 13 amino acids. CDR3 sequence reads: CASSLAHGDPQHF. For the CDR3, the DNA is TGTGCCAGCAGCTTAGCGCACGGGGATCCCCAGCATTTT.

This clone was counted only a few times. The junction does not match germline at one end; this may be a read error. The chain combines TRBV28 with TRBJ2-7, with 14 positions matching TRBD2. CDR1 and CDR2 from the germline V gene are MDHEN and SYDVKM. The CDR3 runs 12 residues. This CDR3 reads CASSRGLAGASF. CDR3 coding DNA: TGTGCCAGCTCAAGGGGACTAGCGGGAGCGTCCTTC.

The chain combines TRBV12-5 with TRBJ2-1; no definite D call. The CDR3 totals 13 residues. CDR1 LGHNT and CDR2 FRNRAP come from the germline V gene. The germline V and J ends were trimmed by 1 base and 9 bases, with 10 bases remaining between them. The DNA for the CDR3 is TGTGCTAGTGGTTTGGGTTTAGTGTCTGAGCAGTTCTTC. This sequence encodes CASGLGLVSEQFF.

The rearrangement links TRBV6-5 to TRBJ1-4; D gene uncertain. Germline lookup yields CDR1 MNHEY and CDR2 SVGAGI. This CDR3 has 15 amino acids. The V end was cut by 7 bases, the J end by 5 bases, with 17 bases between. This CDR3 reads CASTELGGLNEKLFF. CDR3 DNA: TGTGCCAGCACCGAATTAGGAGGGCTGAATGAAAAACTGTTTTTT.